This T cell receptor (beta chain) was recorded in a study of PD-1 blockade in classical Hodgkin lymphoma (TCRdb year 2020). In terms of the full investigation: Nivolumab dosing was 3 mg/kg intravenously every 2 weeks, continuing until either disease progression or unacceptable toxicity. To define a peripheral blood immune signature of response to PD-1 blockade in classical Hodgkin lymphoma, the study combined TCR beta sequencing with CyTOF. On the study overall, not on this receptor specifically: Patients starting nivolumab less than 1 year after ASCT had lower diversity and were excluded from later analyses to avoid confounding by immune reconstitution. The study covered only a single clinical trial cohort, and the causes of the repertoire differences, possibly disease activity or prior therapy, were still not defined. CD4+ but not CD8+ TCR diversity rose significantly by C4D1 (p=0.0027 vs p=0.16), most apparent in complete responders (p=0.02). Baseline TCR diversity was reported as lower in newly diagnosed patients than in healthy donors, and lower still in relapsed/refractory patients. Among trial patients, those achieving complete response had baseline diversity similar to that of newly diagnosed patients, while diversity was significantly lower in partial responders and progressors.

CDR1 and CDR2, per the germline V gene, are SGDLS and YYNGEE. V lost 4 bases and J lost 3 bases; the stretch between them is 14 bases long. From the cysteine through the phenylalanine, the CDR3 covers 14 amino acids. Only the CDR3 DNA is retained, 42 bases long and in frame from the first base. Notes on this clone: Its antigen specificity is not known. Base qualities are not at hand, and no much larger clone is one base apart.

The time point label for this specimen denotes: cycle 2 day 1 (C2D1) of nivolumab. Relapse after autologous stem cell transplantation had occurred in all trial patients, and cohorts A, B and C were distinguished by prior brentuximab vedotin exposure. A total of fewer than 65 patients with relapsed/refractory classical Hodgkin lymphoma made up the trial cohort, and each patient's best overall response was complete response, partial response or progressive disease. In the multi-cohort phase II CheckMate 205 trial, trial patients received single-agent nivolumab. Best overall response was determined by an independent review committee according to the 2007 International Working Group response criteria. Trial PBMCs were obtained immediately prior to nivolumab initiation (C1D1) and on therapy at cycle 2 day 1 and cycle 4 day 1. Peripheral blood was collected in 8 mL Vacutainer Cell Preparation Tubes, from which PBMCs were isolated by centrifugation and then cryopreserved.

The Qiagen DNeasy kit was used to extract genomic DNA both from unsorted PBMCs and from the negatively selected CD4+ and CD8+ fractions. TCR beta CDR3 regions were amplified by immunoSEQ multiplex PCR using primers annealing to V and J segments. A synthetic immune receptor repertoire was used to minimize amplification bias, and any remaining bias was removed computationally after sequencing. Regarding the original processing steps: Custom Python scripts were used to quantify repertoire diversity as the Shannon entropy index. Unsorted, CD4+ and CD8+ repertoires were analyzed separately, except in combined analyses where CD4+ and CD8+ sequences were merged in silico. A clone was considered expanded if an increase in frequency of at least 2-fold after treatment relative to C1D1 was found, and a pseudocount of 0.5 was applied to clones undetected at baseline. Clones with 0 or 1 copy at C1D1 were classified as singleton clones, and clones with 2 or more copies were classified as non-singleton clones. By matching protein sequences in sorted samples from the same patient, clones expanded in unsorted samples were annotated as CD4+, CD8+ or unknown. Wilcoxon tests were applied to paired samples to test diversity changes from C1D1 to C4D1. This is the immuneACCESS table as TCRdb keeps it, with only in-frame sequences that have V and J called. A part of the clones is gone; compared with another copy, unresolved V genes explain less than half, and the rest is unexplained. V, J and clone size were drawn from that table, and D and trimming were deduced from the DNA. This sample has about 93,000 clones in its table, and roughly 91% of those were observed once. Roughly 3% of the sample is taken by the ten largest.

This clonotype was sampled from a human donor with classical Hodgkin lymphoma. Sequenced here: peripheral blood mononuclear cells (PBMCs), sampled before the second cycle of nivolumab. The rearrangement combines TRBV9 with TRBJ2-7, with a tentative D gene TRBD2 over 6 matching bases. The bases are TGTGCCAGCAGCCCGCGGGAAGGGTACTACGAGCAGTACTTC. Its amino acids are CASSPREGYYEQYF.